The present T cell receptor (beta chain) was sequenced within a study of blood T cell repertoires in COVID-19. On the study more broadly: COVID-19 samples, acute and convalescent, were from the United States, Italy and Spain. The analysed material was cDNA or gDNA that came from T cells, B-cell-depleted T cells, or PBMCs.

Produced via immunoSEQ multiplex PCR; TCRdb's table is partial and in-frame only. The table lists 90,000 to 150,000 clones, roughly 89% of them singletons, with about 19% in the top ten. The J segment lost 2 bases and the V segment lost 5 bases, leaving 6 bases of the junction unmatched. The CDR3 totals 15 residues. Germline CDR1 is SEHNR and CDR2 is FQNEAQ (reference sequence). This receptor was identified in a human donor with acute or convalescent COVID-19. The donor label of this sample is uncertain. This chain connects TRBV7-9 to TRBJ2-1; 7 nucleotides align to TRBD2. Sample: peripheral blood. CDR3 amino acids: CASSPAGDPYNEQFF. The DNA for the CDR3 is TGTGCCAGCAGCCCGGCGGGAGACCCCTACAATGAGCAGTTCTTC.